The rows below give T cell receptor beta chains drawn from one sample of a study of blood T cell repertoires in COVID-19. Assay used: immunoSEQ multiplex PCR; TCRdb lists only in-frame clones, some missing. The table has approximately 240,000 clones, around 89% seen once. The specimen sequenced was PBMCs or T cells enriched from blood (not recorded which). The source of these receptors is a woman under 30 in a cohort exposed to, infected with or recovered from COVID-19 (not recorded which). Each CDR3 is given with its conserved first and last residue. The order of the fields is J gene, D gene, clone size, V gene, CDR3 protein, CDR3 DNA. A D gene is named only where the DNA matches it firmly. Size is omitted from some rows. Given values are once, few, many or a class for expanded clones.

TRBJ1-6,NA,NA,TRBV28,CASSSQMSPLHF,TGTGCCAGCAGTTCCCAGATGTCACCCCTCCACTTT
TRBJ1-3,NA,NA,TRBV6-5,CASSYSGTFSGNTIYF,TGTGCCAGCAGTTACTCCGGGACATTCTCTGGAAACACCATATATTTT
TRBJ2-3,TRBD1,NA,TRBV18,CASSPTTGGIDTQYF,TGTGCCAGCTCACCCACGACAGGGGGCATAGATACGCAGTATTTT
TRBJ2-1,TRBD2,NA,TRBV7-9,CASSLLAGDEQFF,TGTGCCAGCAGCTTACTAGCGGGAGATGAGCAGTTCTTC
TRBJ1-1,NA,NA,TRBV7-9,CASSSHWEAAAEAFF,TGTGCCAGCAGCTCCCATTGGGAAGCGGCGGCTGAAGCTTTCTTT
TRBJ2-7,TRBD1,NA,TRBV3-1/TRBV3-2,CASSQPRQGASSYEQYF,TGTGCCAGCAGCCAACCTCGCCAGGGGGCTAGCTCCTACGAGCAGTACTTC
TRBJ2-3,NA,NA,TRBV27,CASSFRGHDTQYF,TGTGCCAGCAGTTTCAGAGGGCACGATACGCAGTATTTT
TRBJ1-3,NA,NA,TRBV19,CASGLLGIGVYF,TGTGCCAGTGGATTGCTGGGCATAGGTGTATATTTT
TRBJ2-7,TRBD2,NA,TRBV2,CASSEALAGSSYEQYF,TGTGCCAGCAGTGAAGCGCTAGCGGGGAGCTCCTACGAGCAGTACTTC
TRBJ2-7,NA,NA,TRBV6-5,CASSDSRTFYEQYF,TGTGCCAGCAGTGACTCCAGGACATTCTACGAGCAGTACTTC
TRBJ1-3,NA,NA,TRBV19,CASTPLADSGNTIYF,TGTGCCAGTACTCCTCTGGCGGACTCTGGAAACACCATATATTTT
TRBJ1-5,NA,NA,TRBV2,CASSVRVNQPQHF,TGTGCCAGCAGTGTCAGGGTCAATCAGCCCCAGCATTTT
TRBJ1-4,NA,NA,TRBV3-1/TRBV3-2,CASSQPDEKLFF,TGTGCCAGCAGCCAACCAGATGAAAAACTGTTTTTT
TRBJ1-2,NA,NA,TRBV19,CASSRGLQDISNGYTF,TGTGCCAGTAGTAGGGGATTACAGGACATCTCGAATGGCTACACCTTC
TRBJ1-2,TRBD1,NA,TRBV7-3,CASSLGDRVGYTF,TGTGCCAGCAGCTTAGGGGACAGGGTTGGCTACACCTTC
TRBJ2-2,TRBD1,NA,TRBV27,CASSLWGQANTGELFF,TGTGCCAGCAGTTTATGGGGACAGGCGAACACCGGGGAGCTGTTTTTT
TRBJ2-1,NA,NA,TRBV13,CASSYSGSSYNEQFF,TGTGCCAGCAGCTATAGCGGTAGCTCCTACAATGAGCAGTTCTTC
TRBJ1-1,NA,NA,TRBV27,CASSLARENTEAFF,TGTGCCAGCAGTTTAGCCAGGGAGAACACTGAAGCTTTCTTT
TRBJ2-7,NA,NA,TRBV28,CASTGNYEQYF,TGTGCCAGCACCGGGAACTACGAGCAGTACTTC
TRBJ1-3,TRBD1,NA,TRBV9,CASSARQGYPSPSGNTIYF,TGTGCCAGCAGCGCCCGACAGGGATACCCCTCGCCTTCTGGAAACACCATATATTTT
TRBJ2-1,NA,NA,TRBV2,CASRASAIYNEQFF,TGTGCCAGCAGGGCTAGCGCGATATACAATGAGCAGTTCTTC
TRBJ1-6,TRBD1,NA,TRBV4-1,CASSETGTGYNSPLHF,TGCGCCAGCAGCGAAACCGGGACAGGGTATAATTCACCCCTCCACTTT
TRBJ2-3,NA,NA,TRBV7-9,CARADTSTDTQYF,TGTGCCCGTGCAGACACTAGCACAGATACGCAGTATTTT
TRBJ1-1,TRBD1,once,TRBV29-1,CSVGQGVTEAFF,TGCAGCGTTGGACAGGGGGTCACTGAAGCTTTCTTT
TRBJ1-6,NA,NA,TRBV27,CASSFQTGPNSPLHF,TGTGCCAGCAGTTTCCAGACAGGCCCTAATTCACCCCTCCACTTT
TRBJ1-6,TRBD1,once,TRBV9,CASSVQGAEWAPLHF,TGTGCCAGCAGCGTACAGGGGGCTGAGTGGGCACCCCTCCACTTT
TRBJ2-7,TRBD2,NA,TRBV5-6,CASSSLAGADEQYF,TGTGCCAGCAGCTCACTAGCGGGAGCAGACGAGCAGTACTTC
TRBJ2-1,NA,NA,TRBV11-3,CASSVGLNNEQFF,TGTGCCAGCAGCGTCGGACTTAACAATGAGCAGTTCTTC
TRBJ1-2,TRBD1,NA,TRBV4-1,CASSQDKGAGYTF,TGCGCCAGCAGCCAAGATAAGGGGGCGGGCTACACCTTC
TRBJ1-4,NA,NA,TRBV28,CASSPGKRSRSEKLFF,TGTGCCAGCAGCCCCGGAAAGCGGTCACGGTCCGAAAAACTGTTTTTT
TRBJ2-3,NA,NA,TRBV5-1,CASSFDGGGTDTQYF,TGCGCCAGCAGCTTCGATGGCGGGGGCACAGATACGCAGTATTTT
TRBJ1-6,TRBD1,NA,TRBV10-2,CASSDYGQGNSPLHF,TGCGCCAGCAGTGACTACGGACAGGGGAATTCACCCCTCCACTTT
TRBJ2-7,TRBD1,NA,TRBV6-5,CASSPGTGNTYEQYF,TGTGCCAGCAGTCCAGGGACAGGGAATACCTACGAGCAGTACTTC
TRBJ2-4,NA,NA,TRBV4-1,CASSQEATLAKNIQYF,TGCGCCAGCAGCCAAGAGGCGACACTAGCCAAAAACATTCAGTACTTC
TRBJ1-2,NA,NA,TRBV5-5,CASSLLSTPSGYTF,TGTGCCAGCAGCTTGCTCAGTACCCCTAGTGGCTACACCTTC
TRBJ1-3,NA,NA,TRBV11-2,CASSPVWSDTIYF,TGTGCCAGCAGCCCGGTTTGGTCGGACACCATATATTTT
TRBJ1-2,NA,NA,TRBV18,CASSPLSGEGYTF,TGTGCCAGCTCACCATTATCAGGGGAAGGCTACACCTTC
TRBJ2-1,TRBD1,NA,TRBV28,CASSLRRGREHEQFF,TGTGCCAGCAGTTTACGCAGGGGGCGAGAACATGAGCAGTTCTTC
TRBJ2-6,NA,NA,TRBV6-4,CASSQFSGANVLTF,TGTGCCAGCAGTCAGTTCTCTGGGGCCAACGTCCTGACTTTC
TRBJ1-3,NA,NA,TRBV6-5,CASSQGSGNTIYF,TGTGCCAGCAGCCAGGGTAGCGGAAACACCATATATTTT
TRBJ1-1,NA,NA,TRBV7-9,CASSLGYQGTEAFF,TGTGCCAGCAGCTTGGGCTACCAAGGCACTGAAGCTTTCTTT
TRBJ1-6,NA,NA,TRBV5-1,CASSLVPIGNSPLHF,TGCGCCAGCAGCTTGGTTCCCATCGGTAATTCACCCCTCCACTTT
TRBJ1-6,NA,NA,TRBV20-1,CSASLNNSPLHF,TGCAGTGCTAGTTTAAATAATTCACCCCTCCACTTT
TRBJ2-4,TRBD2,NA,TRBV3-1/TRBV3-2,CASSPPGYSGAKNIQYF,TGTGCCAGCAGCCCCCCTGGTTATAGCGGGGCCAAAAACATTCAGTACTTC
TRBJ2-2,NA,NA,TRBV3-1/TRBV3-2,CASSQVDTGELFF,TGTGCCAGCAGCCAAGTCGACACCGGGGAGCTGTTTTTT
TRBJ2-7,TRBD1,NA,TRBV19,CASSIVGQDYEQYF,TGTGCCAGTAGTATTGTGGGACAGGACTACGAGCAGTACTTC
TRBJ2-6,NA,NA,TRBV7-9,CASSSSGGSGANVLTF,TGTGCCAGCAGCTCCTCCGGCGGCTCTGGGGCCAACGTCCTGACTTTC
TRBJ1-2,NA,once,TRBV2,CASRVNTEYGYTF,TGTGCCAGCAGGGTAAATACAGAGTATGGCTACACCTTC
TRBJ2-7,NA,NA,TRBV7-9,CASSSGSYYEQYF,TGTGCCAGCAGCTCCGGGAGCTACTACGAGCAGTACTTC
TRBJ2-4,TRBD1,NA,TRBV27,CASSNRDSLAKNIQYF,TGTGCCAGCAGTAACCGGGACAGCTTAGCCAAAAACATTCAGTACTTC
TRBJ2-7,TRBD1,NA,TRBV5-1,CASKPGGRYEQYF,TGCGCCAGCAAGCCAGGGGGCCGATACGAGCAGTACTTC
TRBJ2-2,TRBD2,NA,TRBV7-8,CASSRTSANTGELFF,TGTGCCAGCAGCCGGACTAGCGCGAACACCGGGGAGCTGTTTTTT
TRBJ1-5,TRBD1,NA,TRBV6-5,CASSNRGGDQPQHF,TGTGCCAGCAGCAACAGGGGTGGGGATCAGCCCCAGCATTTT
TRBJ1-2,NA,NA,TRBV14,CASSQDLAGRYGYTF,TGTGCCAGCAGCCAAGACCTGGCAGGGCGGTACGGCTACACCTTC
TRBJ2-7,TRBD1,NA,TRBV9,CASSPGQGFYEQYF,TGTGCCAGCAGCCCGGGACAGGGGTTCTACGAGCAGTACTTC
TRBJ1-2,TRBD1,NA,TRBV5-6,CASSYDTGTGFVGYTF,TGTGCCAGCAGCTACGACACCGGGACAGGGTTTGTTGGCTACACCTTC
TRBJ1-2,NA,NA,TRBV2,CASSEQANFYGYTF,TGTGCCAGCAGTGAACAAGCCAACTTCTATGGCTACACCTTC
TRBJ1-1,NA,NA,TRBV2,CASSSDRLHNTEAFF,TGTGCCAGCAGTTCCGACAGGCTTCATAACACTGAAGCTTTCTTT
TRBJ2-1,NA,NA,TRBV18,CASSESDNEQFF,TGTGCCAGCTCAGAGAGCGACAATGAGCAGTTCTTC
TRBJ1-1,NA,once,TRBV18,CASSGSGGTEAFF,TGTGCCAGCTCCGGATCAGGAGGGACTGAAGCTTTCTTT